What follows are 32 T cell receptor beta chains derived from one specimen sequenced in a study of cytomegalovirus exposure and HLA in healthy donors. Use of 60 Vbeta and 13 Jbeta primers characterized the PCR. Measured with immunoSEQ multiplex PCR; TCRdb has only the in-frame clones, and not every one. Of approximately 150,000 clones in the sample, around four fifths are singletons; the top ten hold 1.3%. Sequenced sample: PBMCs. All receptors derive from a man younger than 40 in good health and CMV-seronegative.

The chain is built from TRBV19 and TRBJ1-5; possible D gene TRBD1, 5 bases. Trimming took 1 base from V and 7 from J, leaving 11 bases between them. The CDR3 spans 14 residues. Germline V gives CDR1 LNHDA, CDR2 SQIVND (reference sequence). CDR3 sequence: CASSIGQGGQPQHF. CDR3 nucleotides: TGTGCCAGTAGTATAGGGCAGGGAGGACAGCCCCAGCATTTT.

V is TRBV7-3 and J is TRBJ2-7; maybe TRBD2 (6 bases). From germline, CDR1 is SGHTA and CDR2 FQGTGA. CDR3 length equals 16 residues. V was clipped by 1 base and J by 0 bases, with 13 bases between them. The CDR3: CASSLIVVGGSYEQYF. CDR3 nucleotide sequence: TGTGCCAGCAGCTTAATAGTAGTGGGGGGCTCCTACGAGCAGTACTTC.

The V gene is TRBV5-6, the J gene TRBJ2-7, with a weak D call TRBD1 (5 bases). The germline V gene has CDR1 SGHDT and CDR2 YYEEEE. The CDR3 runs to 13 residues. Trimming shortened V by 2 bases and J by 6 bases, and 12 bases separated the two germline ends. The CDR3 protein is CASSFRATREQYF. In DNA form, the CDR3 reads TGTGCCAGCAGCTTCAGGGCCACTCGCGAGCAGTACTTC.

About this clone: The same CDR3 arises from other DNA sequences in this sample as well. The gene calls are TRBV5-1 and TRBJ2-7; TRBD2 aligns across 11 bases. The CDR3 runs 14 residues. Trimming removed 1 base from V and 4 bases from J; junction bases left unmatched: 1. Germline V gives CDR1 SGHRS, CDR2 YFSETQ. This chain's CDR3 is CASSLTSGSYEQYF. In DNA, the CDR3 is TGCGCCAGCAGCTTGACTAGCGGGAGTTACGAGCAGTACTTC.

This clone came up a few times. The chain couples TRBV15 to TRBJ1-1; D might be TRBD1 (5 bases). This CDR3 contains 15 residues. Germline CDR1 LNHNV, CDR2 YYDKDF (reference sequence). V gave up 0 bases and J gave up 1 base, with 9 bases separating them. The CDR3 DNA follows: TGTGCCACCAGCAGAGACCAGGGAACGAACACTGAAGCTTTCTTT. It codes for CATSRDQGTNTEAFF. Drawing the rest from reference TRBV15 and TRBJ1-1, the complete variable domain is DAMVIQNPRYQVTQFGKPVTLSCSQTLNHNVMYWYQQKSSQAPKLLFHYYDKDFNNEADTPDNFQSRRPNTSFCFLDIRSPGLGDTAMYLCATSRDQGTNTEAFFGQGTRLTVV.

V is TRBV7-3 and J is TRBJ2-2, with no clear D. This CDR3 is built from 13 residues. V lost 2 bases and J lost 6, with 7 bases in between. Germline-derived CDR1 and CDR2 are SGHTA and FQGTGA. CDR3 residues: CASSLLRPGELFF. CDR3 nucleotide sequence: TGTGCCAGCAGCTTACTGCGTCCCGGGGAGCTGTTTTTT. Filled out from reference TRBV7-3 and TRBJ2-2, the complete variable domain reads GAGVSQTPSNKVTEKGKYVELRCDPISGHTALYWYRQSLGQGPEFLIYFQGTGAADDSGLPNDRFFAVRPEGSVSTLKIQRTERGDSAVYLCASSLLRPGELFFGEGSRLTVL.

The rearrangement links TRBV10-3 to TRBJ2-7; 8 bases are shared with TRBD2. Germline V CDR1 and CDR2: ENHRY, SYGVKD. The CDR3 consists of 14 residues. Trimming removed 2 bases from V and 4 bases from J; junction bases left unmatched: 4. Written as DNA, the CDR3 is TGTGCCATCAGTGAGGTTAGCGGGGCGTACGAGCAGTACTTC. Amino acid sequence: CAISEVSGAYEQYF.

With respect to this clone: One end of the junction varies from germline; a read error may be responsible. The rearrangement links TRBV28 to TRBJ2-7, with D unclear. CDR3 length: 12 amino acids. CDR1 is MDHEN, CDR2 SYDVKM, per germline. CDR3 coding DNA: TGTGCCAGCAGTACTTGGGTGGTACATCAGGACTTC. Protein product: CASSTWVVHQDF. The whole variable domain, filled in from reference TRBV28 and TRBJ2-7, reads DVKVTQSSRYLVKRTGEKVFLECVQDMDHENMFWYRQDPGLGLRLIYFSYDVKMKEKGDIPEGYSVSREKKERFSLILESASTNQTSMYLCASSTWVVHQDFGPGTRLTVT.

This clone came up a few times. At one boundary the junction diverges from the germline segment, which might be a read error. The V gene is TRBV6-1, the J gene TRBJ2-7, with 12 bases lining up with TRBD2. This CDR3 comprises 16 residues. Looked up from germline, CDR1 is MNHNS and CDR2 is SASEGT. The CDR3 is CASSEGLGASGRAKSF. The CDR3 nucleotides are TGTGCCAGCAGTGAGGGCCTAGGGGCTAGCGGGAGGGCCAAGAGCTTC.

This clone was recorded once. The chain carries TRBV7-2 and TRBJ2-1; 11 nucleotides match TRBD1. The CDR3 is 16 residues long. V lost 6 bases and J lost 5; bases outside the gene matches: 9. Germline CDR1 SGHTA, CDR2 FQGNSA. The CDR3 region has the DNA TGTGCCAGCAGTCGACCCGGGACAGGGGGAAACAATGAGCAGTTCTTC. This gives the protein CASSRPGTGGNNEQFF.

The rearrangement uses TRBV7-2 and TRBJ1-1; D gene unclear. CDR1 is SGHTA and CDR2 is FQGNSA in the germline V gene. This CDR3 has 11 amino acids. Trimming stripped 1 base from V and 8 bases from J, with 5 bases between. CDR3 sequence: CASSLVQEAFF. The CDR3 DNA is TGTGCCAGCAGCTTAGTTCAAGAAGCTTTCTTT.

This clone was counted a single time. The rearrangement uses TRBV7-2 and TRBJ2-3, with 10 bases lining up with TRBD2. CDR1 SGHTA and CDR2 FQGNSA come from the germline V gene. The CDR3 has 14 residues. V lost 5 bases, J lost 5 bases, and 4 bases stayed unmatched. The CDR3 sequence: CASSQRGGLDTQYF. For the CDR3, the DNA is TGTGCCAGCAGCCAGCGGGGGGGCTTAGATACGCAGTATTTT.

This chain connects TRBV30 to TRBJ2-5, with a possible D match to TRBD2 (6 bases). Looked up from germline, CDR1 is GTSNPN and CDR2 is SVGIG (reference sequence). This CDR3 has 14 residues. The V end was cut by 3 bases, the J end by 0 bases, with 11 bases between. Written as DNA, the CDR3 is TGTGCCTGGAGGGGACTCTCGTACCAAGAGACCCAGTACTTC. Translation: CAWRGLSYQETQYF.

This clone was observed a handful of times. V is TRBV7-2 and J is TRBJ2-3; 10 bases are a match to TRBD2. From germline, CDR1 is SGHTA and CDR2 FQGNSA. This CDR3 has 15 residues. Unmatched junction bases numbered 9, after V lost 6 bases and J lost 6 bases. The CDR3 protein is CASSLSGGALDTQYF. For the CDR3, the DNA is TGTGCCAGCAGTCTAAGCGGGGGGGCATTGGATACGCAGTATTTT. Full variable domain (missing parts from reference TRBV7-2 and TRBJ2-3): GAGVSQSPSNKVTEKGKDVELRCDPISGHTALYWYRQSLGQGLEFLIYFQGNSAPDKSGLPSDRFSAERTGGSVSTLTIQRTQQEDSAVYLCASSLSGGALDTQYFGPGTRLTVL.

The J gene is TRBJ2-1, the V gene TRBV11-2, with 10 bases fitting TRBD2. The CDR3 consists of 17 residues. In germline, CDR1 is SGHAT, CDR2 FQNNGV. V was pared by 4 bases and J by 5 bases, with 11 bases of the junction left unmatched. Written as DNA, the CDR3 is TGTGCCAGCAGCTCCCGGGGGCTAGCGGGGGTAAACAATGAGCAGTTCTTC. Amino acids: CASSSRGLAGVNNEQFF.

The rearrangement joins TRBV9 to TRBJ2-1, with no clear D. Germline CDR1 SGDLS, CDR2 YYNGEE. The CDR3 is 17 amino acids. V was pared by 0 bases and J by 2 bases, with 15 bases between. This CDR3 reads CASSVGLGPRPYNEQFF. The CDR3 DNA follows: TGTGCCAGCAGCGTAGGTCTGGGCCCCCGGCCCTACAATGAGCAGTTCTTC.

The genes are TRBV6-5 and TRBJ2-7, with a weak D call TRBD1 (6 bases). The V and J ends lost 10 bases and 1 base respectively, with 20 bases between them. Germline assignment: CDR1 MNHEY and CDR2 SVGAGI. The CDR3 sequence is 15 residues long. The CDR3 here is CATSLPRGRSYEQYF. The CDR3 DNA is TGTGCCACTTCCCTTCCCAGGGGTAGGTCCTACGAGCAGTACTTC.

The gene calls are TRBV11-2 and TRBJ2-5; D gene unclear. The CDR3 consists of 12 residues. V was cut by 3 bases and J by 5 bases, with 7 bases left in between. The V gene's germline CDR1 is SGHAT and CDR2 FQNNGV. The CDR3, as DNA: TGTGCCAGCAGCTTCGTTCCGGAGACCCAGTACTTC. Translated: CASSFVPETQYF.

The chain couples TRBV7-9 to TRBJ1-2; the match to TRBD1 covers 7 bases. Germline lookup yields CDR1 SEHNR and CDR2 FQNEAQ (reference sequence). V shed 5 bases and J 3 bases; nucleotides not matched to a gene: 3. This CDR3 comprises 13 residues. CDR3 sequence: CASSRTGDYGYTF. CDR3 sequence (DNA): TGTGCCAGCAGCCGGACAGGTGACTATGGCTACACCTTC.

This chain joins TRBV6-5 and TRBJ1-1; 7 nucleotides align to TRBD1. CDR1 and CDR2 (germline): MNHEY, SVGAGI. V gave up 4 bases and J gave up 3 bases; unmatched junction bases: 8. The CDR3 contains 15 residues. Here the CDR3 DNA reads TGTGCCAGCAGTTTCCAAACAGGGGCCCACACTGAAGCTTTCTTT. Translating it yields CASSFQTGAHTEAFF.

The rearrangement joins TRBV11-1 to TRBJ1-2; D not certain. The CDR3 sequence is 14 residues long. Germline-derived CDR1 and CDR2 are SGHAT and FQDESV (reference sequence). Trimming took 5 bases from V and 5 from J, leaving 15 bases between them. The CDR3 nucleotides read TGTGCCAGCAGCCCAGAGGGAACGGTGTATGGCTACACCTTC. This sequence encodes CASSPEGTVYGYTF. Using reference TRBV11-1 and TRBJ1-2 for the parts outside the CDR3, the full variable domain is EAEVAQSPRYKITEKSQAVAFWCDPISGHATLYWYRQILGQGPELLVQFQDESVVDDSQLPKDRFSAERLKGVDSTLKIQPAELGDSAMYLCASSPEGTVYGYTFGSGTRLTVV.

The chain couples TRBV5-4 to TRBJ1-1; the D gene is possibly TRBD1 (5 bases). The V end was cut by 1 base, the J end by 1 base, with 8 bases between. There are 14 residues in the CDR3. CDR1 is SGHNT and CDR2 is YYREEE in the germline V gene (reference sequence). The CDR3 spells CASSLTGGNTEAFF. The CDR3, as DNA: TGTGCCAGCAGCTTGACAGGTGGGAACACTGAAGCTTTCTTT.

The chain joins TRBV30 to TRBJ1-5, with D possibly being TRBD1 (5 bases). V gave up 1 base and J gave up 7 bases, with 14 bases separating them. The CDR3 length is 14 residues. In germline, CDR1 is GTSNPN, CDR2 SVGIG (reference sequence). The CDR3 loop reads CAWSGGGGAQPQHF. For the CDR3, the DNA is TGTGCCTGGAGTGGTGGCGGGGGAGCCCAGCCCCAGCATTTT. Based on the CDR3 plus reference TRBV30 and TRBJ1-5, the full variable domain is SQTIHQWPATLVQPVGSPLSLECTVEGTSNPNLYWYRQAAGRGLQLLFYSVGIGQISSEVPQNLSASRPQDRQFILSSKKLLLSDSGFYLCAWSGGGGAQPQHFGDGTRLSIL.

The chain employs TRBV9 and TRBJ1-1; the D gene is possibly TRBD1 (6 bases). This CDR3 region has 16 residues. V shed 4 bases and J shed 1 base, with 17 bases lying between them. Germline loops: CDR1 SGDLS, CDR2 YYNGEE. CDR3 region: CASSPTLGTKNTEAFF. CDR3 coding DNA: TGTGCCAGCAGCCCAACGCTCGGGACAAAGAACACTGAAGCTTTCTTT. Combining the CDR3 with reference TRBV9 and TRBJ1-1 gives the whole variable domain DSGVTQTPKHLITATGQRVTLRCSPRSGDLSVYWYQQSLDQGLQFLIQYYNGEERAKGNILERFSAQQFPDLHSELNLSSLELGDSALYFCASSPTLGTKNTEAFFGQGTRLTVV.

This chain links TRBV6-5 with TRBJ2-7, with 8 bases identical to TRBD1. This CDR3 has 12 residues. After removal of 5 bases from V and 5 bases from J, the junction contained 2 bases not matched to a gene. The V gene's germline CDR1 is MNHEY and CDR2 SVGAGI. The CDR3 region is CASSGQGHEQYF. CDR3 DNA sequence: TGTGCCAGCAGTGGACAGGGCCACGAGCAGTACTTC.

In its sample, this clone was seen a few times. The V call is TRBV11-2, the J call TRBJ2-2; no definite D call. Germline V lookup: CDR1 SGHAT, CDR2 FQNNGV. Trimming left V 4 bases short and J 4 bases short, with 10 bases between. The CDR3 is 14 residues long. The CDR3 DNA reads as TGTGCCAGCAGCTCCGACTGGCTCACCGGGGAGCTGTTTTTT. It codes for CASSSDWLTGELFF.

The chain combines TRBV27 with TRBJ2-3; possible D gene TRBD2, 5 bases. Per germline, CDR1 MNHEY and CDR2 SMNVEV (reference sequence). V was pared by 2 bases and J by 0 bases, with 9 bases between. This CDR3 region has 15 residues. DNA for the CDR3: TGTGCCAGCAGTTTAAGCGGTTCTAGCACAGATACGCAGTATTTT. It specifies CASSLSGSSTDTQYF.

This clone occurred a few times. The chain uses TRBV28 and TRBJ2-7; 10 bases are shared with TRBD2. CDR3 length equals 15 residues. Germline V gene data show CDR1 as MDHEN and CDR2 as SYDVKM. J was trimmed by 2 bases and V by 6 bases; bases with no gene match: 7. Here the CDR3 reads CASSPTSGKTYEQYF. For the CDR3, the DNA is TGTGCCAGCAGCCCTACTAGCGGGAAAACCTACGAGCAGTACTTC.

V is TRBV28 and J is TRBJ2-5; 8 bases fit TRBD1. V shed 7 bases, J shed 2 bases, and the junction held 9 bases outside the gene matches. The CDR3 has 15 amino acids. Germline V gene lookup returns CDR1 MDHEN and CDR2 SYDVKM. In DNA form, the CDR3 reads TGTGCCAGCAATCGCGGACAGGGAGGACAAGAGACCCAGTACTTC. It codes for CASNRGQGGQETQYF.

The chain links TRBV7-2 to TRBJ2-3; weak D call: TRBD2 (5 bases). The V end lost 1 base, the J end lost 4 bases, and 9 bases lay between the germline ends. The CDR3 is 14 amino acids. CDR1 and CDR2 from the germline V gene are SGHTA and FQGNSA. CDR3 amino acids: CASSLVASSDTQYF. The DNA of the CDR3 is TGTGCCAGCAGCTTAGTGGCTAGCTCAGATACGCAGTATTTT. Full variable domain (rest looked up from reference TRBV7-2 and TRBJ2-3): GAGVSQSPSNKVTEKGKDVELRCDPISGHTALYWYRQSLGQGLEFLIYFQGNSAPDKSGLPSDRFSAERTGGSVSTLTIQRTQQEDSAVYLCASSLVASSDTQYFGPGTRLTVL.

The chain joins TRBV6-5 to TRBJ2-1; D is undetermined. V shed 4 bases and J shed 5 bases, with 6 bases lying between them. The CDR3 totals 12 residues. Germline CDR1 MNHEY, CDR2 SVGAGI. CDR3 sequence (DNA): TGTGCCAGCAGTTCCTTAAACAATGAGCAGTTCTTC. This codes for CASSSLNNEQFF.

The rearrangement links TRBV30 to TRBJ1-5; 8 bases fit TRBD1. J was trimmed by 6 bases and V by 2 bases; bases with no gene match: 3. Germline CDR1 and CDR2: GTSNPN and SVGIG (reference sequence). The CDR3 consists of 13 residues. CDR3 sequence (DNA): TGTGCCTGGAGTCCGGACAGGGCTCAGCCCCAGCATTTT. The encoded protein is CAWSPDRAQPQHF.